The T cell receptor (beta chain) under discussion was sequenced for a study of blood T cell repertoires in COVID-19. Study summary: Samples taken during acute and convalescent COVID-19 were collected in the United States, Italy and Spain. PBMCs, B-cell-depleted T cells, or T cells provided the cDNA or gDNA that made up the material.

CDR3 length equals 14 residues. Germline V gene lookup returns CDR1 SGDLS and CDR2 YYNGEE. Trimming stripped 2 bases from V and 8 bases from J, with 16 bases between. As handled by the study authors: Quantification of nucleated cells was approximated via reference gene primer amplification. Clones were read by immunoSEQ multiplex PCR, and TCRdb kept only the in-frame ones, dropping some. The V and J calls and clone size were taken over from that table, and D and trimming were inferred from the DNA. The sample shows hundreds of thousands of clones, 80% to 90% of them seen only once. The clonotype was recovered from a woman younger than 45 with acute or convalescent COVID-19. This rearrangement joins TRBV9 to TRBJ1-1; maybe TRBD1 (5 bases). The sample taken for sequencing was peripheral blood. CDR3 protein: CASSVGGGNSEAFF. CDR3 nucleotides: TGTGCCAGCAGCGTCGGGGGAGGTAACTCAGAAGCTTTCTTT.